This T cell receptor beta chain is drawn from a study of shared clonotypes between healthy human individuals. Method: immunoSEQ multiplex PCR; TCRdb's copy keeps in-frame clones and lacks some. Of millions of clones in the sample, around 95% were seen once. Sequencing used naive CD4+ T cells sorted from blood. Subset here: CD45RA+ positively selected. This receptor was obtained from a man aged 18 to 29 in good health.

CDR3 loop: CASSIQALSEAFF. In DNA form, the CDR3 reads TGCGCCAGCAGCATTCAAGCTTTGTCAGAAGCTTTCTTT. The chain links TRBV5-1 to TRBJ1-1; D gene ambiguous. This CDR3 comprises 13 residues. Germline CDR1 and CDR2: SGHRS and YFSETQ. Trimming pared 4 bases from V and 8 bases from J, leaving 15 bases between.